This paragraph reports one T cell receptor (beta chain). Its antigen is unidentified. This sample is drawn from a study of blood T cells in healthy people across ages. Notes on the study in general: Greater diversity and more naive CD4+ cells were seen in long-lived donors than in aged donors.

A second PCR, run for roughly 7 to 12 cycles, used a sample-barcoded 5' primer plus a J-beta primer mix. One entry per CDR3 protein, called by TCRdb with MiXCR from the 5' RACE reads. The table lists roughly 720,000 distinct CDR3 sequences, about 55% of them singletons. Germline CDR1 is LGHDT and CDR2 is YNNKEL (reference sequence). CDR3 length: 12 residues. Trimming took 2 bases from V and 5 from J, leaving 6 bases between them. This chain joins TRBV3-1 and TRBJ2-5; D unresolved. Sequencing was carried out using blood. The sequence derives from a man aged 80 or over in good health. The CDR3 protein is CASSQTGETQYF. CDR3 nucleotides: TGTGCCAGCAGCCAAACGGGCGAGACCCAGTACTTC.